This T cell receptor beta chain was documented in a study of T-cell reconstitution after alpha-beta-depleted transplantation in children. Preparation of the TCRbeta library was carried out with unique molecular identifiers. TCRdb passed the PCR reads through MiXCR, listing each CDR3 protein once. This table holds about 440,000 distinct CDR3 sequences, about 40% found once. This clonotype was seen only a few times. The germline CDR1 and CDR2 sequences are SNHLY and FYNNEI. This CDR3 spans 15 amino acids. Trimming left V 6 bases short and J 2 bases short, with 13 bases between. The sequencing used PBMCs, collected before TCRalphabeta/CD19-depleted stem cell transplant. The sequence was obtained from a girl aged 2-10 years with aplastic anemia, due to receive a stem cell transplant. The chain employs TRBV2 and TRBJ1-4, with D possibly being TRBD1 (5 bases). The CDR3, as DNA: TGTGCCAGCAGGGGACGGACCGTCACTAATGAAAAACTGTTTTTT. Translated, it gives CASRGRTVTNEKLFF.